The clone carrying this TCR beta chain was detected a few times. Its target is unknown. These data belong to a study of cytomegalovirus exposure and HLA in healthy donors. The study, taken as a whole, reports: Later analysis demonstrated an association between a missense DCLRE1C variant and TCR beta V- and J-gene trimming. Later work found most CMV-associated TCR beta chains apparently HLA-restricted. In a later analysis, a genetic analysis reported fewer productive-TCR N-insertions in an Asian-associated ancestry cluster than the cohort average.

A multiplex PCR was run with 60 Vbeta primers and 13 Jbeta primers. Some clones are missing from TCRdb's copy, which holds only in-frame ones; the method was immunoSEQ multiplex PCR. The sample contains about 160,000 clones, 65% to 90% of which appear only once. The sequence was obtained from a man aged 50 to 59 in good health and CMV-seropositive. Sequencing was carried out using PBMCs.

CDR3 DNA: TGTGCCAGCAGAAGTGGGGCCATCACAGATACGCAGTATTTT. It is translated as CASRSGAITDTQYF. This rearrangement joins TRBV27 to TRBJ2-3, with a possible D match to TRBD1 (5 bases). V lost 6 bases and J lost 2, with 12 bases in between. This CDR3 comprises 14 residues. CDR1 and CDR2 from the germline V gene are MNHEY and SMNVEV (reference sequence).